Below, 26 T cell receptor beta chains from the same sample are listed, as sequenced in a study of blood T cell repertoires in COVID-19. Here immunoSEQ multiplex PCR was the method, and the copy in TCRdb shows in-frame clones only, minus some. The data hold about 47,000 clones, with around 83% observed a single time. Source material: peripheral blood. Receptor source: a man aged 55 to 70 with active COVID-19.

This clone was counted a single time. The genes are TRBV24-1 and TRBJ2-5; 8 bases align to TRBD2. The CDR3 has 15 residues. The J segment lost 7 bases and the V segment lost 4 bases, leaving 10 bases of the junction unmatched. Looked up from germline, CDR1 is KGHDR and CDR2 is SFDVKD. CDR3 DNA sequence: TGTGCCACCAGTGACAAGAGCGGGAGAGGAGGGACCCAGTACTTC. It specifies CATSDKSGRGGTQYF.

The J gene is TRBJ2-7, the V gene TRBV5-1; D unresolved. Deletions cut 0 bases from V and 5 bases from J, with 15 bases between. The CDR3 is 15 residues long. The germline CDR1 and CDR2 sequences are SGHRS and YFSETQ. CDR3: CASSLALPLRDEQYF. The CDR3 coding sequence is TGCGCCAGCAGCTTGGCACTTCCTTTACGAGACGAGCAGTACTTC. The whole variable domain, remainder taken from reference TRBV5-1 and TRBJ2-7, is KAGVTQTPRYLIKTRGQQVTLSCSPISGHRSVSWYQQTPGQGLQFLFEYFSETQRNKGNFPGRFSGRQFSNSRSEMNVSTLELGDSALYLCASSLALPLRDEQYFGPGTRLTVT.

V and J are TRBV9 and TRBJ2-1; D remains ambiguous. CDR1 is SGDLS, CDR2 YYNGEE, per germline. This CDR3 spans 15 amino acids. Between the trimmed V and J ends, which lost 0 bases and 3 bases, there was a span of 10 bases. CDR3 in amino acids: CASSVDAAVYNEQFF. For the CDR3, the DNA is TGTGCCAGCAGCGTAGACGCGGCTGTCTACAATGAGCAGTTCTTC. Full variable domain (outside the CDR3, taken from reference TRBV9 and TRBJ2-1): DSGVTQTPKHLITATGQRVTLRCSPRSGDLSVYWYQQSLDQGLQFLIQYYNGEERAKGNILERFSAQQFPDLHSELNLSSLELGDSALYFCASSVDAAVYNEQFFGPGTRLTVL.

The chain recombines TRBV6-5 with TRBJ2-5, with D hard to call. Trimming removed 5 bases at V and 4 bases at J, with 14 bases between. CDR3 length: 14 amino acids. The germline V gene has CDR1 MNHEY and CDR2 SVGAGI. The CDR3 DNA is TGTGCCAGCAGTCGCAAGAGCTACTTAGAGACCCAGTACTTC. The encoded protein is CASSRKSYLETQYF.

This sequence joins TRBV6-5 and TRBJ1-4; D gene unclear. V lost 4 bases, J lost 8 bases, and 17 bases lay in between. Germline values: CDR1 MNHEY, CDR2 SVGAGI. This CDR3 comprises 15 residues. The CDR3 protein is CASSFRPREREKLFF. The CDR3 DNA is TGTGCCAGCAGTTTTCGCCCGAGGGAGAGGGAAAAACTGTTTTTT.

CDR3 loop: CASSQAVRETQYF. CDR3 sequence (DNA): TGCGCCAGCAGCCAAGCAGTGCGGGAGACCCAGTACTTC. The rearrangement uses TRBV5-1 and TRBJ2-5; D is uncertain. This CDR3 is built from 13 residues. Germline-derived CDR1 and CDR2 are SGHRS and YFSETQ. V lost 4 bases and J 5 bases, leaving 12 bases between the germline ends.

This chain's CDR3 is CASSLPAGEQFF. The DNA of the CDR3 is TGTGCCAGCAGCCTCCCCGCCGGTGAGCAGTTCTTC. The J gene is TRBJ2-1, the V gene TRBV6-2 or TRBV6-3; D gene ambiguous. CDR1 is MNHEY and CDR2 is SVGEGT in the germline V gene. The CDR3 is made up of 12 amino acids. V gave up 6 bases and J gave up 9 bases, with 12 bases separating them.

The V gene is TRBV5-1, the J gene TRBJ1-2; TRBD1 matches at 10 bases. The CDR3 is 13 residues long. CDR1 is SGHRS and CDR2 is YFSETQ in the germline V gene. V trimming: 3 bases; J trimming: 8 bases; junction bases outside the gene matches: 4. CDR3 amino acids: CASSYDRGRGYTF. DNA of the CDR3: TGCGCCAGCAGCTATGACAGGGGGCGAGGCTACACCTTC.

This clone was detected a few times. The V call is TRBV4-3, the J call TRBJ1-5, with a weak D call TRBD1 (5 bases). The CDR3 has 15 amino acids. Trimming took 0 bases from V and 4 from J, leaving 10 bases between them. CDR1 is LGHNA and CDR2 is YSLEER in the germline V gene. The CDR3 DNA is TGCGCCAGCAGCCAAGATGACAGAGAAAATCAGCCCCAGCATTTT. Translation gives CASSQDDRENQPQHF.

This chain links TRBV10-3 with TRBJ1-6; no clear D gene. Trimming shortened V by 10 bases and J by 7 bases, and 14 bases separated the two germline ends. Germline V gene sequence: CDR1 ENHRY, CDR2 SYGVKD. CDR3 length: 13 amino acids. CDR3 amino acids: CATGGRLNSPLHF. The CDR3 DNA reads TGTGCCACCGGCGGGAGATTAAATTCACCCCTCCACTTT.

V gene TRBV11-2 combines with J gene TRBJ2-2; 10 positions agree with TRBD2. In germline, CDR1 is SGHAT, CDR2 FQNNGV. J lost 4 bases, V lost 0 bases, and 8 bases had no gene match. CDR3 size: 18 residues. CDR3 DNA sequence: TGTGCCAGCAGCTTAGATCGCCTAGCGGGAGATATCACCGGGGAGCTGTTTTTT. Residues: CASSLDRLAGDITGELFF.

In this sample, this clone turned up a few times. This rearrangement joins TRBV5-1 to TRBJ2-7, with 9 nucleotides matching TRBD1. CDR1 is SGHRS, CDR2 YFSETQ, per germline. Losses at the gene ends were 0 bases for V and 5 bases for J; bases not matched to a gene: 3. The CDR3 runs 14 residues. CDR3 sequence reads: CASSLAQGADEQYF. The DNA for the CDR3 is TGCGCCAGCAGCTTGGCACAGGGGGCCGACGAGCAGTACTTC.

The chain employs TRBV28 and TRBJ2-3; tentative D call: TRBD1 (5 bases). Trimming left V 7 bases short and J 2 bases short, with 10 bases between. Germline V gives CDR1 MDHEN, CDR2 SYDVKM. The length of the CDR3 is 13 residues. CDR3 loop: CASKQVLTDTQYF. The DNA for the CDR3 is TGTGCCAGCAAACAGGTCCTCACAGATACGCAGTATTTT.

The rearrangement links TRBV6-2 or TRBV6-3 to TRBJ2-2, with 9 positions matching TRBD2. Trimming at V came to 2 bases and at J to 7 bases, leaving 2 bases not matched to a gene. Per germline, CDR1 MNHEY and CDR2 SVGEGT. The CDR3 is 14 amino acids. The CDR3 nucleotides are TGTGCCAGCAGTTACGGACTAGCGAACGGGGAGCTGTTTTTT. Its translation: CASSYGLANGELFF.

This clone was observed a few times. The V and J genes are TRBV3-1 (or the pseudogene TRBV3-2) and TRBJ1-6; D remains unclear. Trimming stripped 4 bases from V and 6 bases from J, with 4 bases between. CDR1 LGHDT and CDR2 YNNKEL come from the germline V gene (reference sequence). The CDR3 length is 12 residues. The CDR3: CASSLSNSPLHF. CDR3 DNA: TGTGCCAGCAGCCTTAGTAATTCACCCCTCCACTTT.

The rearrangement uses TRBV7-3 and TRBJ2-7, with 9 nucleotides matching TRBD1. After removal of 2 bases from V and 4 bases from J, the junction contained 3 bases not matched to a gene. CDR1 and CDR2 from the germline V gene are SGHTA and FQGTGA. The CDR3 extends over 14 amino acids. CDR3 amino acids: CASSLGTGSYEQYF. The CDR3 DNA sequence: TGTGCCAGCAGCTTAGGGACAGGGTCTTACGAGCAGTACTTC.

A single count supports this clone. This rearrangement joins TRBV7-2 to TRBJ2-1; D not certain. The CDR3 contains 13 residues. Germline V lookup: CDR1 SGHTA, CDR2 FQGNSA. The V gene lost 2 bases and the J gene lost 6 bases, with 8 bases spanning the gap. The CDR3 is CASSLRRINEQFF. For the CDR3, the DNA is TGTGCCAGCAGCTTAAGGCGGATCAATGAGCAGTTCTTC.

The chain carries TRBV5-4 and TRBJ2-3; 9 nucleotides agree with TRBD2. The CDR3 runs 16 residues. J was trimmed by 5 bases and V by 2 bases; bases with no gene match: 9. CDR1 SGHNT and CDR2 YYREEE come from the germline V gene (reference sequence). The CDR3, as DNA: TGTGCCAGCAGCTTCAGCCCGGGACTAGCACAAGATACGCAGTATTTT. This translates into CASSFSPGLAQDTQYF.

V gene TRBV7-8 combines with J gene TRBJ1-5; D is ambiguous. Germline assignment: CDR1 SGHVS and CDR2 FQNEAQ. There are 12 residues in the CDR3. The ends were cut back, 0 bases at V and 6 bases at J, with 3 bases in the middle. CDR3 protein: CASSLASQPQHF. For the CDR3, the DNA is TGTGCCAGCAGCTTAGCCTCTCAGCCCCAGCATTTT.

The V and J genes are TRBV20-1 and TRBJ1-2; D is unclear. This CDR3 is built from 12 residues. Germline lookup yields CDR1 DFQATT and CDR2 SNEGSKA (reference sequence). Trimming shortened V by 3 bases and J by 8 bases, and 13 bases separated the two germline ends. CDR3 sequence (DNA): TGCAGTGCTAGTTTCGGGATTGTAGGCTACACCTTC. It translates to CSASFGIVGYTF.

The CDR3 spells CASSPEDPGWVTEAFF. CDR3 sequence (DNA): TGCGCCAGCAGCCCCGAAGACCCGGGGTGGGTCACTGAAGCTTTCTTT. V and J are TRBV5-1 and TRBJ1-1; D gene unclear. CDR3 size: 16 residues. CDR1 and CDR2 (germline): SGHRS, YFSETQ. V shed 4 bases and J shed 4 bases, with 20 bases lying between them. Based on the CDR3 plus reference TRBV5-1 and TRBJ1-1, the full variable domain is KAGVTQTPRYLIKTRGQQVTLSCSPISGHRSVSWYQQTPGQGLQFLFEYFSETQRNKGNFPGRFSGRQFSNSRSEMNVSTLELGDSALYLCASSPEDPGWVTEAFFGQGTRLTVV.

The rearrangement uses TRBV5-1 and TRBJ2-5; 7 nucleotides align to TRBD2. V lost 4 bases, J lost 4 bases, and 13 bases stayed unmatched. Germline V CDR1 and CDR2: SGHRS, YFSETQ. The CDR3 consists of 16 residues. This CDR3 reads CASSLAGGRGLETQYF. CDR3 nucleotide sequence: TGCGCCAGCAGCCTCGCAGGAGGGAGGGGCTTAGAGACCCAGTACTTC. Combining the CDR3 with reference TRBV5-1 and TRBJ2-5 gives the whole variable domain KAGVTQTPRYLIKTRGQQVTLSCSPISGHRSVSWYQQTPGQGLQFLFEYFSETQRNKGNFPGRFSGRQFSNSRSEMNVSTLELGDSALYLCASSLAGGRGLETQYFGPGTRLLVL.

The rearrangement uses TRBV7-9 and TRBJ1-2, with D maybe TRBD1 (5 bases). The length of the CDR3 is 15 residues. Trimming stripped 1 base from V and 5 bases from J, with 14 bases between. Germline loops: CDR1 SEHNR, CDR2 FQNEAQ (reference sequence). This CDR3 is CASSLVGQGGYGYTF. For the CDR3, the DNA is TGTGCCAGCAGCTTAGTTGGCCAGGGAGGGTATGGCTACACCTTC.

V usage is TRBV7-6 and J usage is TRBJ2-7; TRBD2 agrees at 7 bases. Germline CDR1 SGHVS, CDR2 FNYEAQ. J lost 2 bases, V lost 5 bases, and 9 bases had no gene match. This CDR3 contains 15 residues. CDR3 in DNA: TGTGCCAGCAGCCTCGGAGTTGGACTAGCCTACGAGCAGTACTTC. As protein: CASSLGVGLAYEQYF. Full variable domain (outside the CDR3, taken from reference TRBV7-6 and TRBJ2-7): GAGVSQSPRYKVTKRGQDVALRCDPISGHVSLYWYRQALGQGPEFLTYFNYEAQQDKSGLPNDRFSAERPEGSISTLTIQRTEQRDSAMYRCASSLGVGLAYEQYFGPGTRLTVT.

J is TRBJ2-7 and V is TRBV27; 11 bases match TRBD2. CDR1 MNHEY and CDR2 SMNVEV come from the germline V gene (reference sequence). The CDR3 sequence is 15 residues long. The junction had 6 bases not matched to a gene; V was cut back by 5 bases and J by 3 bases. This CDR3 reads CASSTTSGSFYEQYF. The CDR3 bases are TGTGCCAGCAGTACCACTAGCGGGAGTTTCTACGAGCAGTACTTC.

This chain connects TRBV6-5 to TRBJ2-2, with 8 bases fitting TRBD1. V was pared by 5 bases and J by 6 bases, with 2 bases of the junction left unmatched. There are 13 residues in the CDR3. The V gene's germline CDR1 is MNHEY and CDR2 SVGAGI. The CDR3 loop is CASSQTGAGELFF. In DNA, the CDR3 is TGTGCCAGCAGTCAGACAGGGGCCGGGGAGCTGTTTTTT.